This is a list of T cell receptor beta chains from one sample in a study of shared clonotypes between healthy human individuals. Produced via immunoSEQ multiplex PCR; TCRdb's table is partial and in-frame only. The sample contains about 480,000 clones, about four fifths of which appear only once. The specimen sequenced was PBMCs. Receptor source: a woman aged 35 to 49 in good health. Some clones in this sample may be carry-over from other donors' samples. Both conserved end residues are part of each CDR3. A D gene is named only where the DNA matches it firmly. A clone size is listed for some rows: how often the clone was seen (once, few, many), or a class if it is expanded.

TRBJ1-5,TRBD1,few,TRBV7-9,CASSSTGEQPQHF,TGTGCCAGCAGCTCAACAGGGGAACAGCCCCAGCATTTT
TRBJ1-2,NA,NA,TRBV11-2,CASSLDSGTGANYGYTF,TGTGCCAGCAGCTTAGACTCCGGGACGGGAGCTAACTATGGCTACACCTTC
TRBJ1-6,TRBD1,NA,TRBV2,CASSGQGSYNSPLHF,TGTGCCAGCAGTGGACAGGGGTCCTATAATTCACCCCTCCACTTT
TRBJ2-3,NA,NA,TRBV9,CASSVEGLGTDTQYF,TGTGCCAGCAGCGTGGAGGGTTTGGGCACAGATACGCAGTATTTT
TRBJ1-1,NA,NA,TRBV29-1,CSVGRQMNTEAFF,TGCAGCGTGGGCAGACAGATGAACACTGAAGCTTTCTTT
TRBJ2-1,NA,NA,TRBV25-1,CASSSEYNEQFF,TGTGCCAGCAGTTCCGAGTACAATGAGCAGTTCTTC
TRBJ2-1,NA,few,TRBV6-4,CASSDSGVSSYNEQFF,TGTGCCAGCAGTGACTCTGGCGTGAGCTCCTACAATGAGCAGTTCTTC
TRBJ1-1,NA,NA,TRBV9,CASSRLFNTEAFF,TGTGCCAGCAGCCGACTATTTAACACTGAAGCTTTCTTT
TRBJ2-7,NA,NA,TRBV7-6,CASSPRQSYEQYF,TGTGCCAGCAGCCCCAGACAGTCCTACGAGCAGTACTTC
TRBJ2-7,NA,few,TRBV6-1,CASSEAGKYEQYF,TGTGCCAGCAGTGAAGCGGGAAAATACGAGCAGTACTTC
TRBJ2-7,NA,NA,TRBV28,CASSLPSHEQYF,TGTGCCAGCAGTTTACCTTCTCACGAGCAGTACTTC
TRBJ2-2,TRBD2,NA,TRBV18,CASSPSGSGTLTGELFF,TGTGCCAGCTCACCGTCGGGTAGCGGGACTTTAACCGGGGAGCTGTTTTTT
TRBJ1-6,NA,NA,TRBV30,CAWSGTVRGSPLHF,TGTGCCTGGAGCGGAACAGTACGGGGGTCACCCCTCCACTTT
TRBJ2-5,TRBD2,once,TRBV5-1,CASTTGTSGFQETQYF,TGCGCCAGCACAACCGGGACTAGCGGCTTCCAGGAGACCCAGTACTTC
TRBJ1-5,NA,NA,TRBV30,CAWSVHGDQPQHF,TGTGCCTGGAGTGTACACGGCGATCAGCCCCAGCATTTT
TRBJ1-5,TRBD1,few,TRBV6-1,CASSPGQGVQPQHF,TGTGCCAGCAGTCCGGGACAGGGAGTACAGCCCCAGCATTTT
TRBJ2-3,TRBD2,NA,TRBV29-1,CSVERLAGGPSTDTQYF,TGCAGCGTTGAGAGGCTAGCGGGAGGGCCAAGCACAGATACGCAGTATTTT
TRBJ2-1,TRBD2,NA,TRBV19,CASRAGALSYNEQFF,TGTGCCAGTAGAGCGGGAGCCCTCTCCTACAATGAGCAGTTCTTC
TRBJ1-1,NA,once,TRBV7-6,CASSSRDTEAFF,TGTGCCAGCAGCTCAAGGGACACTGAAGCTTTCTTT
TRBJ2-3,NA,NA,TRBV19,CASSIPPGQGADTQYF,TGTGCCAGTAGTATCCCCCCAGGCCAGGGAGCTGATACGCAGTATTTT
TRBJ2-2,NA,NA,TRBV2,CASIPVEGGELFF,TGTGCCAGCATCCCGGTTGAGGGCGGGGAGCTGTTTTTT
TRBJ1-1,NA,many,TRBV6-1,CASRVLNTEAFF,TGTGCCAGCAGGGTATTGAACACTGAAGCTTTCTTT
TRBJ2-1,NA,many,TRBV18,CASSPPSRGALGHNEQFF,TGTGCCAGCTCACCACCTTCCCGGGGGGCGCTTGGACACAATGAGCAGTTCTTC